A single T cell receptor beta chain is shown here with its context. The antigen remains unidentified. Generated by immunoSEQ multiplex PCR, the TCRdb table keeps only in-frame clones and is missing some. The repertoire holds 70,000 to 90,000 clones, approximately 80% seen once, with around 7% in the top ten. This CDR3 comprises 11 residues. Germline loops: CDR1 LNHDA, CDR2 SQIVND (reference sequence). V shed 5 bases and J shed 2 bases, with 3 bases lying between them. This specimen comes from a study of radiotherapy plus CTLA-4 blockade in lung cancer. Study-level points and caveats: TCR clones originating in tumors grew in number in blood after radiotherapy plus ipilimumab.

This chain connects TRBV19 to TRBJ2-5; D not certain. The starting material was peripheral blood, obtained from a patient treated with radiotherapy plus ipilimumab. The receptor's source is a human donor with non-small cell lung cancer who had a complete response to radiotherapy plus ipilimumab. The CDR3 DNA is TGTGCCAGTAGTGGTCAAGAGACCCAGTACTTC. Its translation: CASSGQETQYF.